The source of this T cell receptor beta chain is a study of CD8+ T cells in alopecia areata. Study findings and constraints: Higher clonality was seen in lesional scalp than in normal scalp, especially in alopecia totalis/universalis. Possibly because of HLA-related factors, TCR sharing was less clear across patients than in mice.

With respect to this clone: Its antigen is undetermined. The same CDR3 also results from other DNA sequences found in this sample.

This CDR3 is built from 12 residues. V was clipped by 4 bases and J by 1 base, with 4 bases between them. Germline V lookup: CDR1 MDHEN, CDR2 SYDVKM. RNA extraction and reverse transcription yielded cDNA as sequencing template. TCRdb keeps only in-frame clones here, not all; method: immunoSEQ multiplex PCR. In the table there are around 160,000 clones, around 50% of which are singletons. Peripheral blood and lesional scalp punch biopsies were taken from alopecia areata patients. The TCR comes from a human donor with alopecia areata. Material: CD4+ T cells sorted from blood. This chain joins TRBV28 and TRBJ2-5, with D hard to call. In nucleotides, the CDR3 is TGTGCCAGCAGTTCCGTCCAAGAGACCCAGTACTTC. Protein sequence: CASSSVQETQYF. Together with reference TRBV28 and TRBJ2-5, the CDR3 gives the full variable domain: DVKVTQSSRYLVKRTGEKVFLECVQDMDHENMFWYRQDPGLGLRLIYFSYDVKMKEKGDIPEGYSVSREKKERFSLILESASTNQTSMYLCASSSVQETQYFGPGTRLLVL.